One and the same sample provided the 21 T cell receptor beta chains below, sequenced in a study of blood T cell repertoires in COVID-19. Sequencing was performed with immunoSEQ multiplex PCR; in TCRdb, only in-frame clones are kept and a portion is missing. The table shows around 200,000 clones, with about 85% occurring only once. The sequenced material came from peripheral blood. These receptors originate from a woman older than 75 with acute or convalescent COVID-19.

There are a few counts of this clone. The J gene is TRBJ2-5, the V gene TRBV7-3; 7 nucleotides line up with TRBD2. CDR1 and CDR2 from the germline V gene are SGHTA and FQGTGA. J gave up 5 bases and V 1 base, and 1 base lay outside the gene matches. This CDR3 region has 13 residues. CDR3 protein: CASSLREGETQYF. CDR3 DNA: TGTGCCAGCAGCTTAAGGGAGGGGGAGACCCAGTACTTC.

The rearrangement joins TRBV3-1 (or the pseudogene TRBV3-2) to TRBJ1-4; TRBD1 is a possible D gene (5 bases). The germline gives CDR1 LGHDT, CDR2 YNNKEL (reference sequence). The CDR3 is 15 amino acids. V lost 2 bases, J lost 8 bases, and 15 bases lay in between. The CDR3 reads CASSQTGTSEEKLFF. In DNA form, the CDR3 reads TGTGCCAGCAGCCAAACCGGGACTAGTGAGGAAAAACTGTTTTTT.

This chain connects TRBV7-3 to TRBJ2-7; 12 bases map to TRBD2. Germline V gives CDR1 SGHTA, CDR2 FQGTGA. Germline trimming cut 5 bases from V and 6 bases from J; bases unmatched to any gene: 2. This CDR3 comprises 13 residues. The CDR3 DNA is TGTGCCAGCAGCCCGGGACTAGCGGGCGAGCAGTACTTC. It encodes CASSPGLAGEQYF.

The chain is built from TRBV23-1 and TRBJ1-6; possible D gene TRBD1, 5 bases. TRBV23-1 has ORF status, its function being uncertain. V lost 4 bases and J lost 7, with 11 bases in between. The CDR3 length is 14 residues. DNA for the CDR3: TGCGCCAGCAGTCGGGGCAGGACGAATTCACCCCTCCACTTT. Translation: CASSRGRTNSPLHF.

The chain employs TRBV24-1 and TRBJ2-2, with 9 nucleotides matching TRBD1. Germline CDR1 is KGHDR and CDR2 is SFDVKD. The V and J ends lost 4 bases and 3 bases, in that order; junction bases with no gene match: 8. CDR3 length: 17 residues. For the CDR3, the DNA is TGTGCCACCAGTGAGCCGACAGGGGGTTCACACACCGGGGAGCTGTTTTTT. Translating gives CATSEPTGGSHTGELFF.

The J gene is TRBJ1-1, the V gene TRBV4-3; 9 bases are a match to TRBD1. After removal of 6 bases from V and 0 bases from J, the junction contained 14 bases not matched to a gene. CDR3 size: 18 residues. Germline lookup yields CDR1 LGHNA and CDR2 YSLEER. CDR3: CASRSTQGAGGMNTEAFF. CDR3 nucleotide sequence: TGCGCCAGCAGATCCACACAGGGGGCTGGGGGGATGAACACTGAAGCTTTCTTT.

The chain carries TRBV10-2 and TRBJ1-5; a weak D match, TRBD1 (6 bases). The CDR3 length is 19 residues. The ends were cut back, 0 bases at V and 3 bases at J, with 21 bases in the middle. Looked up from germline, CDR1 is WSHSY and CDR2 is SAAADI. CDR3 bases: TGCGCCAGCAGTGAGTCACCCCTAGACAGGTTTGGGGCCAATCAGCCCCAGCATTTT. This codes for CASSESPLDRFGANQPQHF.

This chain connects TRBV7-2 to TRBJ2-1, with 11 bases aligning to TRBD1. V dropped 3 bases and J dropped 8; count of bases not matched to a gene: 6. CDR3 length: 15 amino acids. CDR1 is SGHTA and CDR2 is FQGNSA in the germline V gene. CDR3: CASSFRTGGAHEQFF. Written as DNA, the CDR3 is TGTGCCAGCAGCTTCCGGACAGGGGGCGCACATGAGCAGTTCTTC.

The chain combines TRBV6-2 or TRBV6-3 with TRBJ1-1; D gene unclear. Germline loops: CDR1 MNHEY, CDR2 SVGEGT. V lost 1 base, J lost 4 bases, and 7 bases lay in between. This CDR3 is 13 amino acids long. The CDR3 loop is CASSYLVGTEAFF. The CDR3 coding sequence is TGTGCCAGCAGTTACTTGGTCGGCACTGAAGCTTTCTTT.

This chain uses TRBV7-2 with TRBJ2-7; 7 bases map to TRBD2. The CDR3 loop spans 13 amino acids. Unmatched junction bases numbered 8, after V lost 5 bases and J lost 7 bases. From germline, CDR1 is SGHTA and CDR2 FQGNSA. CDR3 in DNA: TGTGCCAGCAGCGCAAGCCCGGGGGGTGAGCAGTACTTC. This gives the protein CASSASPGGEQYF.

This clone appeared a single time. The chain joins TRBV19 to TRBJ2-3; 8 nucleotides match TRBD1. The J segment lost 7 bases and the V segment lost 6 bases, leaving 6 bases of the junction unmatched. The CDR3 loop spans 13 amino acids. Germline loops: CDR1 LNHDA, CDR2 SQIVND (reference sequence). The CDR3 nucleotides are TGTGCCAGTAGACCGGGACAGGACAATACGCAGTATTTT. Translated, it gives CASRPGQDNTQYF.

This chain uses TRBV7-2 with TRBJ2-3; TRBD2 might be the D (5 bases). From germline, CDR1 is SGHTA and CDR2 FQGNSA. With 3 bases removed from V and 6 bases from J, the gap between germline ends came to 13 bases. The CDR3 has 14 residues. For the CDR3, the DNA is TGTGCCAGCAGCTTCTCCAGGACTGGCGATACGCAGTATTTT. Its translation is CASSFSRTGDTQYF.

The chain couples TRBV6-1 to TRBJ2-2, with D possibly being TRBD2 (6 bases). The CDR3 loop spans 18 amino acids. V lost 3 bases, J lost 3 bases, and 20 bases lay in between. Germline values: CDR1 MNHNS, CDR2 SASEGT. The chain's CDR3 is CASSDGRPRVIDTGELFF. The CDR3 coding sequence is TGTGCCAGCAGTGACGGGAGACCTAGAGTAATAGACACCGGGGAGCTGTTTTTT.

The chain carries TRBV5-4 and TRBJ2-1, with D possibly being TRBD2 (6 bases). Germline V gene data show CDR1 as SGHNT and CDR2 as YYREEE (reference sequence). This CDR3 region has 17 residues. Trimming cost V 4 bases and J 7 bases, with 24 bases left between them. The CDR3 sequence is CASSPTVRDSIANEQFF. Written as DNA, the CDR3 is TGTGCCAGCAGCCCAACCGTGCGGGACTCCATCGCGAATGAGCAGTTCTTC.

This clone was recorded only once. The chain employs TRBV24-1 and TRBJ1-1; no clear D gene. The CDR3 contains 14 residues. Germline CDR1 is KGHDR and CDR2 is SFDVKD. Trimming shortened V by 2 bases and J by 5 bases, and 11 bases separated the two germline ends. CDR3 coding DNA: TGTGCCACCAGTGATTCGGGAAGAGGGACTGAAGCTTTCTTT. Amino acids: CATSDSGRGTEAFF.

CDR3 nucleotides: TGTGCCAGCAGCTTAGCGAGTAGGGGGCTCTCTGGAAACACCATATATTTT. Translating it yields CASSLASRGLSGNTIYF. The V call is TRBV7-9, the J call TRBJ1-3; 7 bases map to TRBD1. Trimming at V came to 0 bases and at J to 0 bases, leaving 5 bases not matched to a gene. The CDR3 runs to 17 residues. Per the germline V gene, CDR1 is SEHNR and CDR2 is FQNEAQ (reference sequence).

The chain has TRBV7-6 and TRBJ2-2, with 10 bases fitting TRBD1. Unmatched junction bases numbered 5, after V lost 5 bases and J lost 2 bases. CDR1 SGHVS and CDR2 FNYEAQ come from the germline V gene. The CDR3 sequence is 16 residues long. The CDR3 loop is CASSVDRGTNTGELFF. The DNA of the CDR3 is TGTGCCAGCAGCGTGGACAGGGGGACCAACACCGGGGAGCTGTTTTTT.

This chain connects TRBV30 to TRBJ1-2, with 10 nucleotides matching TRBD1. The CDR3 contains 15 residues. The V segment lost 1 base and the J segment 4 bases; nucleotides outside the gene matches: 6. In germline, CDR1 is GTSNPN, CDR2 SVGIG (reference sequence). CDR3 amino acids: CAWSAPGQGPYGYTF. The CDR3 DNA follows: TGTGCCTGGAGTGCCCCGGGACAGGGGCCCTATGGCTACACCTTC.

The chain employs TRBV3-1 (or the pseudogene TRBV3-2) and TRBJ2-1; 7 bases fit TRBD2. After removal of 1 base from V and 6 bases from J, the junction contained 24 bases not matched to a gene. CDR1 and CDR2 (germline): LGHDT, YNNKEL (reference sequence). The CDR3 is 21 residues long. The CDR3 is CASSQGDIRGGLVVVFNEQFF. The CDR3 DNA reads as TGTGCCAGCAGCCAAGGCGATATTCGCGGGGGTTTAGTAGTGGTATTCAATGAGCAGTTCTTC.

This CDR3 is CASSREGQGSHEQYF. CDR3 DNA: TGTGCCAGCAGTCGAGAGGGACAGGGGTCCCACGAGCAGTACTTC. The V call is TRBV3-1 (or the pseudogene TRBV3-2), the J call TRBJ2-7, with 10 bases fitting TRBD1. This CDR3 contains 15 residues. CDR1 is LGHDT, CDR2 YNNKEL, per germline (reference sequence). The V segment lost 6 bases and the J segment 5 bases; nucleotides outside the gene matches: 10.

This chain joins TRBV6-6 and TRBJ1-1, with D unresolved. Germline V gene lookup returns CDR1 MNHNY and CDR2 SVGAGI (reference sequence). This CDR3 has 12 residues. V was pared by 8 bases and J by 1 base, with 8 bases between. The CDR3 region has the DNA TGTGCCAGCTCGGGGAAGAACACTGAAGCTTTCTTT. It is translated as CASSGKNTEAFF.